This T cell receptor beta chain was found in a study of T cells in Graves' hyperthyroidism and ophthalmopathy (dated by TCRdb to about 2019). In the study overall: TCR V-J signatures able to tell the groups apart were searched for in a discovery cohort of approximately 95 patients, of whom approximately 40 had Graves' ophthalmopathy and roughly 59 had stable Graves' hyperthyroidism. An independent validation cohort of 18 to 20 hyperthyroidism patients and more than 15 patients who later progressed to ophthalmopathy tested prospective prediction of ophthalmopathy. For training and testing, the 100 or so patients in the discovery cohort were randomly divided in a 7:3 ratio. The study also compared thyroid tissue and blood T-cell repertoires from several Graves' hyperthyroidism patients. Once sampling was done, hyperthyroidism patients were given methimazole at a starting dose of 30 mg daily, whereas ophthalmopathy patients were given high-dose intravenous methylprednisolone. The paper describes TCR Vbeta CDR3 sequencing of around 130 peripheral blood samples, made up of roughly 45 ophthalmopathy patients, roughly 80 hyperthyroidism patients and 17 progressor patients.

Exclusion was applied to patients with uncontrolled infections, other autoimmune diseases, pregnancy or lactation. Diagnoses relied on clinical symptoms, serum thyroxine and TRAb, thyroid ultrasound and orbital computed tomography. Trizol reagent was used to extract total RNA, and RNA quality was then checked on an Agilent 2100 Bioanalyzer. As for this clonotype: Its cognate antigen has yet to be identified. No base-level quality is on record; no much larger clone is a single base apart.

Results and caveats for the whole study, not just this receptor: Ophthalmopathy was separated from stable hyperthyroidism by a 13 V-J signature model, with approximately 90% sensitivity and 81% to 83% specificity obtained in cross-validation and 80%/75% obtained in testing. In validation, the model predicted progression to ophthalmopathy a median of about 6.8 months before onset, with over 55% sensitivity and about 75% specificity. Most expanded thyroid clonotypes (frequency above 0.001) were also detected in blood, suggesting blood repertoires may reflect thyroid immune responses. Sample size was not statistically predetermined, and investigators were not blinded to group allocation.

At the junction V is shortened by 8 bases and J by 3 bases, with 13 bases in between. The germline V gene specifies MNHNS as CDR1 and SASEGT as CDR2. The CDR3 goes from the cysteine to the phenylalanine over 13 residues. The kept DNA is CDR3 alone, 39 bases in frame from the first base. The TCR beta CDR3 regions were amplified from RNA transcripts. For the first round of RT-PCR on the TCR CDR3, the HTBI primer set was used together with the Qiagen OneStep RT-PCR kit. Libraries were constructed in a second round of multiplex PCR, after which size selection and purification were carried out. Libraries were sequenced paired-end with 100 bp reads on an Illumina HiSeq2000. Per the original workflow: SOAPnuke was used to process the raw data, removing reads that contained adapters or uncalled bases, had a mean Phred below 15, or lacked an exact match to the constant primer or identifier. COPE v1.2.5 was used to merge high-quality paired reads, and clonotypes were defined as unique nucleotide sequences. MiTCR v1.1 was used to align clonotypes to the IMGT TRBV, TRBD and TRBJ reference segments. Analysis was restricted to V-J combinations with a frequency above 0.0001, which covered about 99% of repertoires. The TCS score was defined as the ratio of F50 (clonal expansion) to E x V (chaos), calculated using BLOSUM62-based TCRdist between CDR3 peptides within each V-J. Welch's t-statistics and random forest reduced 514 V-J features to 10 to 15, which were used in a naive Bayes classifier (R e1071). The Morisita-Horn index was used to measure how similar the thyroid and blood repertoires were. TCRdb passed the public sequencing reads through fastp at Q25 and MiXCR, retaining productive beta sequences. Identical CDR3 protein sequences are pooled into one entry, listed with their most common genes and DNA. The V and J calls were determined by TCRdb, not by the authors. In all, the sample holds 600,000 to 700,000 distinct CDR3 sequences, and 45% of those were seen once. Clones ranked in the top ten supply less than 9% of the sample.

The source is an adult man with Graves' disease, either hyperthyroidism or ophthalmopathy (not recorded which). Recombination joined TRBV6-1 with TRBJ1-1; TRBD1 might be the D gene, on 5 matching bases. Material: peripheral blood or thyroid tissue (not recorded which). The sequenced DNA: TGTGCCAGCCGGGATGGAGGGGACACTGAAGCTTTCTTT. Translated, it reads CASRDGGDTEAFF.